One sample yielded the 27 T cell receptor beta chains listed below, sequenced in a study of cytotoxic CD8 clonotypes in ibrutinib-treated CLL. Profiled with immunoSEQ multiplex PCR; TCRdb holds only in-frame clones, not every one. The repertoire holds about 310,000 clones, almost 80% seen once, with roughly 7% in the top ten. This sample comprised PBMCs, obtained before ibrutinib treatment. The receptors were sampled from a human donor with chronic lymphocytic leukemia.

DNA for the CDR3: TGTGCCAGCCGGACGGGGGGCTACAATGAGCAGTTCTTC. It encodes CASRTGGYNEQFF. This chain joins TRBV28 and TRBJ2-1; TRBD2 matches 7 bases. Trimming at V came to 8 bases and at J to 3 bases, leaving 4 bases not matched to a gene. CDR1 is MDHEN and CDR2 is SYDVKM in the germline V gene. The CDR3 contains 13 residues.

This chain uses TRBV11-3 with TRBJ2-1; the D gene is possibly TRBD1 (6 bases). The CDR3 runs 15 residues. The ends were cut back, 5 bases at V and 0 bases at J, with 11 bases in the middle. Germline CDR1 reads SGHNT; CDR2 reads YENEEA. The CDR3 protein is CASSHTGSSYNEQFF. CDR3 coding DNA: TGTGCCAGCAGCCACACAGGGAGCTCCTACAATGAGCAGTTCTTC.

This rearrangement joins TRBV28 to TRBJ1-1; weak D call: TRBD1 (6 bases). The ends were cut back, 0 bases at V and 4 bases at J, with 9 bases in the middle. CDR3 length: 14 amino acids. CDR1 and CDR2 (germline): MDHEN, SYDVKM. The CDR3 region is CASSLWDSLTEAFF. The CDR3 DNA reads TGTGCCAGCAGTTTATGGGACAGCCTCACTGAAGCTTTCTTT.

The rearrangement joins TRBV10-2 to TRBJ2-3, with no clear D. Germline-derived CDR1 and CDR2 are WSHSY and SAAADI. Trimming removed 5 bases from V and 5 bases from J, with 14 bases in between. This CDR3 has 14 amino acids. The CDR3 DNA is TGCGCCAGCAGTTCCAGCTGGGTCGGAGATACGCAGTATTTT. Amino acids: CASSSSWVGDTQYF.

The gene calls are TRBV30 and TRBJ1-1; the match to TRBD1 covers 11 bases. V lost 0 bases, J lost 9 bases, and 6 bases stayed unmatched. CDR1 GTSNPN and CDR2 SVGIG come from the germline V gene (reference sequence). This CDR3 has 14 residues. In nucleotides, the CDR3 is TGTGCCTGGAGTGTACCCGGGACAGGGGGTAAAGCTTTCTTT. It translates to CAWSVPGTGGKAFF.

Worth noting for this clone: A read error may be the cause here, since a much bigger clone is one base away. The V gene is TRBV21-1, the J gene TRBJ2-3; the table assigns TRBD2, which was not confirmed against the DNA. TRBV21-1 is an annotated pseudogene. This CDR3 comprises 15 residues. DNA of the CDR3: TGTGCCAGCAGGGAACTAGCGGGAGGGCCAGATACGCAGTATTTT. Its translation: CASRELAGGPDTQYF.

This clone was seen only once. V usage is TRBV27 and J usage is TRBJ1-1, with 7 positions matching TRBD1. V lost 6 bases to trimming and J lost 0 bases; unmatched junction nucleotides: 4. CDR1 is MNHEY and CDR2 is SMNVEV in the germline V gene (reference sequence). This CDR3 has 14 amino acids. The DNA for the CDR3 is TGTGCCAGCAGGCGACAGGGATTGAACACTGAAGCTTTCTTT. Its translation is CASRRQGLNTEAFF.

The CDR3 DNA reads as TGTGCCAGCAGTGAATATGGCGGGGAGACCCAGTACTTC. Translated, it gives CASSEYGGETQYF. The chain combines TRBV25-1 with TRBJ2-5; possible D gene TRBD2, 5 bases. Trimming took off 0 bases at V and 5 bases at J, with 7 bases between the two ends. Per germline, CDR1 MGHDK and CDR2 SYGVNS. The CDR3 loop spans 13 amino acids.

J is TRBJ1-2 and V is TRBV10-3, with D uncertain. V dropped 0 bases and J dropped 7 bases, with 15 bases sitting between them. Germline V CDR1 and CDR2: ENHRY, SYGVKD. The CDR3 totals 15 residues. CDR3 sequence reads: CAISESRGGVGGYTF. DNA for the CDR3: TGTGCCATCAGTGAGTCTCGTGGCGGTGTTGGTGGCTACACCTTC.

The chain is built from TRBV6-5 and TRBJ1-2; 9 bases line up with TRBD1. Unmatched junction bases numbered 12, after V lost 8 bases and J lost 5 bases. Germline V gene sequence: CDR1 MNHEY, CDR2 SVGAGI. The CDR3 has 15 amino acids. The CDR3 is CASFTGGGPTYGYTF. The CDR3 region has the DNA TGTGCCAGCTTTACAGGGGGCGGTCCGACTTATGGCTACACCTTC.

The chain recombines TRBV19 with TRBJ1-4; D gene uncertain. The length of the CDR3 is 14 residues. CDR1 LNHDA and CDR2 SQIVND come from the germline V gene (reference sequence). V was clipped by 1 base and J by 3 bases, with 6 bases between them. The CDR3 DNA sequence: TGTGCCAGTAGTATAGGCCGCGCTAATGAAAAACTGTTTTTT. Translation gives CASSIGRANEKLFF. Using reference TRBV19 and TRBJ1-4 for the parts outside the CDR3, the full variable domain is DGGITQSPKYLFRKEGQNVTLSCEQNLNHDAMYWYRQDPGQGLRLIYYSQIVNDFQKGDIAEGYSVSREKKESFPLTVTSAQKNPTAFYLCASSIGRANEKLFFGSGTQLSVL.

V and J are TRBV7-9 and TRBJ2-5, with 7 positions matching TRBD2. This CDR3 contains 15 residues. V was pared by 2 bases and J by 3 bases, with 6 bases of the junction left unmatched. Germline V gene lookup returns CDR1 SEHNR and CDR2 FQNEAQ (reference sequence). The CDR3 DNA is TGTGCCAGCAGCTTACCCCGGCTAGCGGAAGAGACCCAGTACTTC. This translates into CASSLPRLAEETQYF.

CDR3 protein: CATSRAPMNTEAFF. The CDR3 coding sequence is TGTGCCACCAGTCGTGCCCCGATGAACACTGAAGCTTTCTTT. The rearrangement uses TRBV15 and TRBJ1-1; D gene unclear. Germline V CDR1 and CDR2: LNHNV, YYDKDF (reference sequence). CDR3 length: 14 amino acids. V shed 6 bases and J shed 0 bases, with 11 bases lying between them.

This chain joins TRBV19 and TRBJ2-7; 9 nucleotides line up with TRBD1. There are 13 residues in the CDR3. V was clipped by 10 bases and J by 3 bases; unmatched bases: 7. Per the germline V gene, CDR1 is LNHDA and CDR2 is SQIVND (reference sequence). CDR3 loop: CATKDRGNYEQYF. The CDR3 nucleotides read TGTGCCACTAAGGACAGGGGAAACTACGAGCAGTACTTC.

The V gene is TRBV2, the J gene TRBJ2-5, with a possible D match to TRBD1 (5 bases). Looked up from germline, CDR1 is SNHLY and CDR2 is FYNNEI. The CDR3 totals 13 residues. Trimming removed 6 bases at V and 5 bases at J, with 13 bases between. As DNA, the CDR3 is TGTGCCAGCAGCCTGGACACTCATGAGACCCAGTACTTC. As protein: CASSLDTHETQYF. The complete variable domain, with remaining parts taken from reference TRBV2 and TRBJ2-5, reads EPEVTQTPSHQVTQMGQEVILRCVPISNHLYFYWYRQILGQKVEFLVSFYNNEISEKSEIFDDQFSVERPDGSNFTLKIRSTKLEDSAMYFCASSLDTHETQYFGPGTRLLVL.

The chain has TRBV19 and TRBJ1-1; perhaps TRBD1 as D (6 bases). Germline CDR1 LNHDA, CDR2 SQIVND (reference sequence). The CDR3 totals 13 residues. Deletions cut 8 bases from V and 3 bases from J, with 13 bases between. CDR3 sequence reads: CASRTGIHTEAFF. The CDR3 bases are TGTGCCAGTCGTACAGGGATCCACACTGAAGCTTTCTTT.

This clone was seen only once. This chain links TRBV2 with TRBJ2-1; TRBD1 matches 9 bases. The germline CDR1 and CDR2 sequences are SNHLY and FYNNEI. The ends lost 4 bases at V and 0 bases at J; junction bases unmatched: 10. The CDR3 sequence is 18 residues long. In DNA, the CDR3 is TGTGCCAGCAGTGGTTTCCGACAGGGGGAAAGCTCCTACAATGAGCAGTTCTTC. The encoded protein is CASSGFRQGESSYNEQFF.

The J gene is TRBJ2-7, the V gene TRBV5-1; perhaps D is TRBD1 or TRBD2 (5 bases each). V was pared by 4 bases and J by 5 bases, with 7 bases between. CDR3 length: 11 amino acids. Per germline, CDR1 SGHRS and CDR2 YFSETQ. CDR3 DNA: TGCGCCAGCAGCCTGGGGGACGAGCAGTACTTC. This sequence encodes CASSLGDEQYF.

This clone was counted only a few times. The genes are TRBV6-1 and TRBJ1-1, with D unclear. CDR1 and CDR2 (germline): MNHNS, SASEGT. The CDR3 covers 14 residues. V lost 7 bases and J lost 0, with 12 bases in between. DNA of the CDR3: TGTGCCAGCACCCGAGGGCAGTTGAACACTGAAGCTTTCTTT. Its translation: CASTRGQLNTEAFF.

This chain connects TRBV28 to TRBJ1-2; no reliable D call. Germline V gene sequence: CDR1 MDHEN, CDR2 SYDVKM. The CDR3 is made up of 15 amino acids. Trimming pared 6 bases from V and 4 bases from J, leaving 18 bases between. DNA of the CDR3: TGTGCCAGCAGCCCGCAACCTCGGCCAGGCTATGGCTACACCTTC. Its protein product is CASSPQPRPGYGYTF.

This clone turned up a few times. This chain links TRBV7-9 with TRBJ2-3; TRBD2 agrees at 12 bases. In germline, CDR1 is SEHNR, CDR2 FQNEAQ (reference sequence). The trim removed 5 bases at V and 8 bases at J, leaving 20 bases unmatched. The CDR3 runs to 19 residues. This CDR3 is CASSPDRGAGTSGFGTQYF. Here the CDR3 DNA reads TGTGCCAGCAGCCCTGACAGGGGGGCCGGGACTAGCGGGTTTGGTACGCAGTATTTT.

The chain recombines TRBV7-6 with TRBJ2-7, with 10 bases identical to TRBD1. The V gene's germline CDR1 is SGHVS and CDR2 FNYEAQ. V lost 5 bases and J lost 4; bases outside the gene matches: 11. The length of the CDR3 is 16 residues. The CDR3 protein is CASSPSGGQGTYEQYF. CDR3 DNA: TGTGCCAGCAGCCCCTCAGGGGGACAGGGGACATACGAGCAGTACTTC.

The CDR3 bases are TGTGCCAGCAGCTTGGTGGCAAAAGAGACCCAGTACTTC. Translating gives CASSLVAKETQYF. The J gene is TRBJ2-5, the V gene TRBV5-4; D remains ambiguous. CDR3 length: 13 amino acids. The germline V gene has CDR1 SGHNT and CDR2 YYREEE (reference sequence). V was pared by 0 bases and J by 3 bases, with 6 bases between.

V is TRBV29-1 and J is TRBJ1-2; 7 nucleotides align to TRBD1. The CDR3 length is 13 residues. Germline lookup yields CDR1 SQVTM and CDR2 ANQGSEA. Germline trimming cut 3 bases from V and 7 bases from J; bases unmatched to any gene: 8. CDR3 nucleotides: TGCAGCGTTGACGGCCAGGGGGGTTTTGGCTACACCTTC. This sequence encodes CSVDGQGGFGYTF.

This clone occurred once. J is TRBJ2-2 and V is TRBV5-4; no clear D. CDR1 and CDR2 from the germline V gene are SGHNT and YYREEE (reference sequence). V lost 4 bases to trimming and J lost 0 bases, with 10 bases between them. This CDR3 is 15 amino acids long. In DNA form, the CDR3 reads TGTGCCAGCAGCCCCGAGGCGGCGAACACCGGGGAGCTGTTTTTT. It encodes CASSPEAANTGELFF.

The chain links TRBV10-1 to TRBJ2-7; tentatively, D is TRBD2 (6 bases). Deletions cut 0 bases from V and 2 bases from J, with 11 bases between. The CDR3 contains 15 residues. Germline CDR1 reads WNHNN; CDR2 reads SYGVQD (reference sequence). The CDR3 coding sequence is TGCGCCAGCAGTGAGTCGGGAGGACCTACCTACGAGCAGTACTTC. This codes for CASSESGGPTYEQYF.

This clone was seen more than once but under ten times. The V call is TRBV7-9, the J call TRBJ2-7; D may be TRBD2 (6 bases). The CDR3 covers 14 residues. V was cut by 5 bases and J by 0 bases, with 11 bases left in between. Germline V gene lookup returns CDR1 SEHNR and CDR2 FQNEAQ (reference sequence). CDR3 amino acids: CASSRASDSYEQYF. CDR3 DNA: TGTGCCAGCAGCCGGGCTAGCGACTCCTACGAGCAGTACTTC.